The following is a TCR beta chain sequence with its context. This record belongs to a study of T cell responses to AZD1222 COVID-19 vaccine. Overall study context: Second-dose intervals near 4 or 12 weeks were combined.

Germline V CDR1 and CDR2: PRHDT, FYEKMQ (reference sequence). This CDR3 has 15 residues. Between the trimmed V and J ends, which lost 4 bases and 8 bases, there was a span of 17 bases. Generated by immunoSEQ multiplex PCR, the TCRdb table keeps only in-frame clones and is missing some. The data contain roughly 130,000 clones, 92% of them singletons. The genes are TRBV13 and TRBJ1-4; D gene uncertain. This TCR was sampled from an adult in good health. Here the sequenced sample was peripheral blood, taken on day 0 of AZD1222 vaccination. The CDR3 region has the DNA TGTGCCAGCAGCTCCCGGACTTACGCGGGGGAAAAACTGTTTTTT. It yields the protein CASSSRTYAGEKLFF.